This T cell receptor beta chain emerged from a study of cytomegalovirus exposure and HLA in healthy donors. Study-level findings and limits: It was reported that the classifier diagnosed cytomegalovirus status with high specificity and sensitivity in both the original and validation cohorts.

Only in-frame clones appear in the TCRdb table, and some are missing; sequencing was by immunoSEQ multiplex PCR. Among about 140,000 clones, 86% were seen once, and the ten largest hold just under 3%. The donors were in the approximately 110-subject validation cohort; that cohort was separate from the roughly 620-subject first cohort. Remarks on this clone: The antigen is undetermined.

This receptor was obtained from a man between 18 and 35 years old in good health and CMV-seronegative. Sequenced sample: PBMCs.

The CDR3 loop reads CASSDLSSYNEQFF. The CDR3 coding sequence is TGTGCCAGTTCCGACTTGAGCTCCTACAATGAGCAGTTCTTC. V gene TRBV19 combines with J gene TRBJ2-1, with D unclear. Per the germline V gene, CDR1 is LNHDA and CDR2 is SQIVND (reference sequence). CDR3 length equals 14 residues. V was shortened by 8 bases and J by 0 bases, with 11 bases between the two germline ends.